These T cell receptor beta chains were read from a single sample in a study of PD-1 blockade in classical Hodgkin lymphoma. Using immunoSEQ multiplex PCR, the repertoire was profiled, and TCRdb retains in-frame clones only, with some absent. The sample yields fewer than 75,000 clones, more than 75% seen once. Here the sequenced sample was peripheral blood mononuclear cells (PBMCs), taken before the second cycle of nivolumab. Source of these receptors: a human donor with classical Hodgkin lymphoma. CDR3s include the opening cysteine and the closing phenylalanine or tryptophan. A D gene is named only where the DNA matches it firmly. The size entry is marked missing in some rows and otherwise reads once, few, many or a size class.

TGTGCCAGCAGCCAAGGCCCCGGTGGAACTTATGGCTACACCTTC,CASSQGPGGTYGYTF,15,.,TRBV4-2,once,TRBJ1-2
TGCGCCAGCAGCCAAGACCCCGGAGACAGGGTTTTTCAGCCCCAGCATTTT,CASSQDPGDRVFQPQHF,17,TRBD1,TRBV4-1,.,TRBJ1-5
TGCAGCGTTGCGGGACGGCTACAAGAGACCCAGTACTTC,CSVAGRLQETQYF,13,.,TRBV29-1,.,TRBJ2-5
TGTGCCAGCAGCGGACAGGACGGGAGCTCCTATAATTCACCCCTCCACTTT,CASSGQDGSSYNSPLHF,17,TRBD1,TRBV5-6,.,TRBJ1-6
TGTGCCAGCAGTTACGCAGGGTCTATGAACACTGAAGCTTTCTTT,CASSYAGSMNTEAFF,15,.,TRBV6-6,.,TRBJ1-1
TGCGCCAGCAGCTTGGGCCAGCAGAACACCGGGGAGCTGTTTTTT,CASSLGQQNTGELFF,15,.,TRBV5-1,.,TRBJ2-2
TGTGCCAGCGGGGGGCAGGGTGATGAAAAACTGTTTTTT,CASGGQGDEKLFF,13,.,TRBV13,.,TRBJ1-4
TGTGCCAGCTCACCAAACCGGGGACAGGGGACAGGGGCCCAGTTCTTC,CASSPNRGQGTGAQFF,16,TRBD1,TRBV18,.,TRBJ2-1
TGTGCCAGCAGCGAAGGCAGGGGGCTTTACAATGAGCAGTTCTTC,CASSEGRGLYNEQFF,15,TRBD1,TRBV25-1,.,TRBJ2-1
TGTGCCAGCAGCCTTACCGGGACAGGCCTCTACGAGCAGTACTTC,CASSLTGTGLYEQYF,15,TRBD1,TRBV6-1,.,TRBJ2-7
TGTGCCAGCGCTCGCGGCGGCCGCACAGATACGCAGTATTTT,CASARGGRTDTQYF,14,.,TRBV21-1,.,TRBJ2-3
TGCGCCAGCAGCACAGGACAGGGTTACAATGAGCAGTTCTTC,CASSTGQGYNEQFF,14,TRBD1,TRBV5-1,.,TRBJ2-1
TGTGCCAGCAGCGTAGCAAGCGTAGGGGTCACCGGGGAGCTGTTTTTT,CASSVASVGVTGELFF,16,.,TRBV9,.,TRBJ2-2
TGTGCCAGCAGCTTAGCAGCAGGGTCATACAATGAGCAGTTCTTC,CASSLAAGSYNEQFF,15,.,TRBV7-2,.,TRBJ2-1
TGCGCCAGCAGTCAGCCCCCTGAACGTGAGGGTCCGTACAATGAGCAGTTCTTC,CASSQPPEREGPYNEQFF,18,.,TRBV23-1,.,TRBJ2-1
TGTGCCAGCAGTTTATGGGGACATGGGAGCAATCAGCCCCAGCATTTT,CASSLWGHGSNQPQHF,16,.,TRBV27,.,TRBJ1-5
TGCGCCAGCAGCTTGGCCTCAACGAACAATTCACCCCTCCACTTT,CASSLASTNNSPLHF,15,.,TRBV5-1,few,TRBJ1-6
TGTGCCAGCAGTGCCGGGGACAACACCGGGGAGCTGTTTTTT,CASSAGDNTGELFF,14,.,TRBV6-5,few,TRBJ2-2
TGCGCCAGCAGCTTGGTGGGGAGGTCAACTAATGAAAAACTGTTTTTT,CASSLVGRSTNEKLFF,16,.,TRBV5-1,.,TRBJ1-4
TGCGCCAGCAGCTTGGAGAGAGAGCGGGGCCAGTTCTTC,CASSLERERGQFF,13,TRBD2,TRBV5-1,.,TRBJ2-1
TGTGCCAGCGGAGCGGGGGGAAGGAACGGGGAGCTGTTTTTT,CASGAGGRNGELFF,14,TRBD2,TRBV6-5,.,TRBJ2-2
TGTGCCAGTTACCAAGGGGCAGCTAACTATGGCTACACCTTC,CASYQGAANYGYTF,14,.,TRBV19,.,TRBJ1-2
TGTGCCAGCAGCGCCCCGGGACAGGGTCTTCAGCCCCAGCATTTT,CASSAPGQGLQPQHF,15,TRBD1,TRBV28,.,TRBJ1-5
TGCGCCAGCAGCTTGGAGGGAAGCGGTGGTGGTGAAAAACTGTTTTTT,CASSLEGSGGGEKLFF,16,.,TRBV5-1,.,TRBJ1-4
TGCGCCAGCAGCTTGGTTTCGGGACCTAATCAGCCCCAGCATTTT,CASSLVSGPNQPQHF,15,.,TRBV5-1,.,TRBJ1-5
TGTGCCTGGACAGGGGGAAATGGCTACACCTTC,CAWTGGNGYTF,11,TRBD1,TRBV30,.,TRBJ1-2
TGTGCCAGCAGCGTAGCTTCAGCAGGCTATGGCTACACCTTC,CASSVASAGYGYTF,14,.,TRBV9,.,TRBJ1-2
TGTGCCACCAAGGGAGGATCTGGGGCCAACGTCCTGACTTTC,CATKGGSGANVLTF,14,.,TRBV19,.,TRBJ2-6
TGCGCCAGCAGCATAACCCCTACGAACACTGAAGCTTTCTTT,CASSITPTNTEAFF,14,.,TRBV5-1,.,TRBJ1-1
TGTGCCAGCAAATGGGACCAAAGGAGGGCTTTCTTT,CASKWDQRRAFF,12,.,TRBV7-9,once,TRBJ1-1
TGTGCCAGCAGCCCCTCCAGGGGGAGGACAGATACGCAGTATTTT,CASSPSRGRTDTQYF,15,.,TRBV7-9,.,TRBJ2-3
TGTGCCAGCACCCCGGGGGGGAATTCCGGGGAGCTGTTTTTT,CASTPGGNSGELFF,14,TRBD2,TRBV6-5,.,TRBJ2-2
TGTGCCAGCACTGGGGTGAGCGGCAATGAGCAGTTCTTC,CASTGVSGNEQFF,13,.,TRBV6-1,.,TRBJ2-1
TGTGCCAGTACTCCCCTGGGACTAGTCTACAATGAGCAGTTCTTC,CASTPLGLVYNEQFF,15,TRBD2,TRBV19,.,TRBJ2-1
TGTGCCAGCAGTCTGTCGGGACGGGGCTCCACAGATACGCAGTATTTT,CASSLSGRGSTDTQYF,16,.,TRBV28,.,TRBJ2-3
TGTGCCAGCAGACCCGGCGGGGGGTACCAAGAGACCCAGTACTTC,CASRPGGGYQETQYF,15,TRBD2,TRBV6-6,.,TRBJ2-5
TGTGCCAGCAGTGAATCGCGCGTATTGAACACTGAAGCTTTCTTT,CASSESRVLNTEAFF,15,.,TRBV25-1,once,TRBJ1-1
TGCGCCAGCAGCCCCGGTCCGGTTCTTGATTACGAGCAGTACTTC,CASSPGPVLDYEQYF,15,.,TRBV5-1,.,TRBJ2-7
TGTGCCAGCAGTCCCGACAGGGGGCTCGGGGAGCTGTTTTTT,CASSPDRGLGELFF,14,TRBD1,TRBV27,.,TRBJ2-2
TGTGCCAGCAGTTTAGGACAGGCAAGGGATACGCAGTATTTT,CASSLGQARDTQYF,14,TRBD1,TRBV28,.,TRBJ2-3